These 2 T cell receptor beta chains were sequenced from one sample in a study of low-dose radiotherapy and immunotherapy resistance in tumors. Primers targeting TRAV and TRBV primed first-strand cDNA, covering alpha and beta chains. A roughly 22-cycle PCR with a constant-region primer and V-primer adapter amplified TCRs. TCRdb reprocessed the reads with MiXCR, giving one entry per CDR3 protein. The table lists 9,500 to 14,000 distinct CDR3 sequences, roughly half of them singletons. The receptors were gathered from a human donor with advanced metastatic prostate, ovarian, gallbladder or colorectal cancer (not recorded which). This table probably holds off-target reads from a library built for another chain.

The CDR3 sequence: CASSLGWDRKETQYF. CDR3 DNA: TGTGCCAGCAGTTTAGGGTGGGACAGAAAAGAGACCCAGTACTTC. The genes are TRBV28 and TRBJ2-5; TRBD1 matches at 7 bases. The CDR3 totals 15 residues. V lost 2 bases to trimming and J lost 3 bases; unmatched junction nucleotides: 6. Per germline, CDR1 MDHEN and CDR2 SYDVKM.

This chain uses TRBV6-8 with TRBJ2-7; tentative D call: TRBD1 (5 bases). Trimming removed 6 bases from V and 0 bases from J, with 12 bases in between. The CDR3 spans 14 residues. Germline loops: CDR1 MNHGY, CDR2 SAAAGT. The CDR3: CASRRGQGSYEQYF. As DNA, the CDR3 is TGTGCCAGCAGGCGCGGCCAGGGCTCCTACGAGCAGTACTTC.